Described below is a single T cell receptor (beta chain) sequence and its context. Antigen unknown. The CDR3 spans 16 residues. Germline V gene sequence: CDR1 MNHEY, CDR2 SMNVEV (reference sequence). The V and J ends lost 2 bases and 1 base respectively, with 12 bases between them. Assay used: immunoSEQ multiplex PCR; TCRdb lists only in-frame clones, some missing. The table shows around 110,000 clones, with 85% to 95% occurring only once. These data belong to a study of T cell repertoires and HLA-DP antigens. The wider study: Transduced HeLa cells presented HLA-DP to CD4+ T cells.

The V and J genes are TRBV27 and TRBJ2-1; unclear D gene. The sequenced material came from CD4+ T cells from PBMCs. This clonotype was obtained from a woman aged 18-35 years in good health and CMV-seronegative. CDR3 DNA: TGTGCCAGCAGTTTAGCTTTTGGACGGTCCTACAATGAGCAGTTCTTC. This sequence encodes CASSLAFGRSYNEQFF.